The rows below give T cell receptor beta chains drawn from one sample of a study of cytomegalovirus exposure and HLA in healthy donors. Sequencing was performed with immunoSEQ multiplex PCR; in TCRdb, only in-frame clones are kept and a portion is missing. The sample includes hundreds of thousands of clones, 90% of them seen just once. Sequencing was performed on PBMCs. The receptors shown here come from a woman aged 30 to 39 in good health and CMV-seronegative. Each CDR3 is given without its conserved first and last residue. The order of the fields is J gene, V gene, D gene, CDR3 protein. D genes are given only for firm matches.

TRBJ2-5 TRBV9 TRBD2 ASSSRGEGWETQY
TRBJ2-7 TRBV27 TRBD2 ASRPTSGFSYEQY
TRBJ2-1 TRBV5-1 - ASSSDYNEQF
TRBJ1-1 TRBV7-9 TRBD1 ASSPLGQAAF
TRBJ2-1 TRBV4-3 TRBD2 ASSQVPPAGVLNEQF
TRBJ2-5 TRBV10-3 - AISESQGRETQY
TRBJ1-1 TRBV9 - ASSVAPTGNTEAF
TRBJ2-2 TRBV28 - ASSLLTGELF
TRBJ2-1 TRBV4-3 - ASSQESPPYYEQF
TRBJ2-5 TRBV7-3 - ASSFFQEGTQY
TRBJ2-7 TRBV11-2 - ASSLSPQPSYEQY
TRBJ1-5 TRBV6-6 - ASSYIPRAGNQPQH
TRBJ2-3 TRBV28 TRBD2 ASSPRISGSNTDTQY
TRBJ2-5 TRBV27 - ASSLSRQETQY
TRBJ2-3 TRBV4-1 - ASSQALTGRTDTQY
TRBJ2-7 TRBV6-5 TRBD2 ASRSSGSDEQY
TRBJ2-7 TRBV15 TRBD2 ATSRDLGGSYEQY
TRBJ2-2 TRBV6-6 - ASGSRGENTGELF
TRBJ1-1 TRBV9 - ASSPTPGTEAF
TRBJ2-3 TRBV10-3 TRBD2 AIGRDVVAGTADTQY
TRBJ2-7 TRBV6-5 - ASMRGSSYEQY
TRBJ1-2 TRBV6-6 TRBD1 ASSQGQGNYGYT
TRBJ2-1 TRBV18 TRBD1 ASSPPTGGNEQF
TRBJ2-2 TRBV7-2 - ASSLTGTASTGELF
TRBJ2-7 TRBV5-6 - ASSLYGGYEQY
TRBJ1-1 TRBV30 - AWSVLGVNTEAF
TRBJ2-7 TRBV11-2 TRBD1 ASSLGPGQAILSI
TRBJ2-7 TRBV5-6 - ASSPGQGSHEQY
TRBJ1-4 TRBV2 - ASRRGDGGEKLF
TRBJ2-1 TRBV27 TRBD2 ASSLLAGVGNEQF
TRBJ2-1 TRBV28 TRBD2 ASSLSTSVLGDEQF
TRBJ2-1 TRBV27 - ASSLTDRNEQF
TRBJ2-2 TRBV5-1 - ASSLVIANTGELF
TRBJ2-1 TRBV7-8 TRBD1 ASSPRDSTYNEQF
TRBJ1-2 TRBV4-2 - ASSPSGSAYGYT
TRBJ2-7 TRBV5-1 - ASSTQSTYEQY
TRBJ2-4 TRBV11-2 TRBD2 ATGGQSNIQY
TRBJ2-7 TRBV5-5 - ASSVAYEQY
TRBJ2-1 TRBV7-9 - ASSLGHVGREQF
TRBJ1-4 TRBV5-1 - ASSLEGLRNEKLF
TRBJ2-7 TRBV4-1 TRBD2 ASSPSTSGRYEQY
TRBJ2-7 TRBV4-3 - ASSQRVSYEQY
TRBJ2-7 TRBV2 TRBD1 ASTWGQSGGEQY
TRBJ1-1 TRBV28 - ASNPRGLNTEAF